This TCR beta chain is drawn from a study of T cell responses to AZD1222 COVID-19 vaccine. With respect to this clone: The antigen remains undetermined.

Trimming shortened V by 7 bases and J by 4 bases, and 6 bases separated the two germline ends. The CDR3 contains 11 residues. The germline V gene encodes CDR1 SGHAT and CDR2 FQNNGV. Study-wide findings and caveats: White British people made up most donors, females outnumbered males, and clonal diversity was possibly underestimated.

The repertoire was sequenced with immunoSEQ multiplex PCR; TCRdb's copy has only in-frame clones and lacks some. The repertoire holds about 120,000 clones, with approximately 87% as singletons. This receptor was obtained from an adult in good health. The chain uses TRBV11-2 and TRBJ2-3; maybe TRBD1 (5 bases). This sample comprised peripheral blood, obtained on day 0 of AZD1222 vaccination. CDR3 sequence reads: CASTRADTQYF. CDR3 DNA: TGTGCCAGCACCAGGGCAGATACGCAGTATTTT. Full variable domain (rest looked up from reference TRBV11-2 and TRBJ2-3): EAGVAQSPRYKIIEKRQSVAFWCNPISGHATLYWYQQILGQGPKLLIQFQNNGVVDDSQLPKDRFSAERLKGVDSTLKIQPAKLEDSAVYLCASTRADTQYFGPGTRLTVL.